The 11 T cell receptor beta chains reported below all come from one sample, sequenced in a study of T-cell memory formation after mild COVID-19. TCRdb re-called the 5' RACE reads through MiXCR, storing one row per CDR3 protein. The sample consists of almost 350,000 distinct CDR3 sequences, 20% of them appearing once. Sequenced material: PBMCs or a T cell subset sorted from them (not recorded which). The receptors originated from a man younger than 30 who had mild COVID-19 (a few samples of this study predate the infection). Cell type and time point are not known.

The chain has TRBV5-1 and TRBJ2-2; D may be TRBD1 or TRBD2 (6 bases each). This CDR3 has 13 amino acids. V was clipped by 3 bases and J by 11 bases, with 14 bases between them. The germline CDR1 and CDR2 sequences are SGHRS and YFSETQ. The chain's CDR3 is CASSSRGPLELFF. The DNA of the CDR3 is TGCGCCAGCAGCTCCCGGGGGCCCCTAGAGCTGTTTTTT.

V usage is TRBV3-1 and J usage is TRBJ2-7; 7 bases are a match to TRBD1. The CDR3 covers 11 residues. Germline lookup yields CDR1 LGHDT and CDR2 YNNKEL (reference sequence). CDR3 protein: CASSQTGQLFV. The CDR3 DNA reads as TGTGCCAGCAGCCAAACGGGACAGCTGTTCGTC.

This rearrangement joins TRBV3-1 to TRBJ2-2; D possibly matches TRBD1 or TRBD2 (6 bases each). Trimming removed 2 bases from V and 4 bases from J, with 14 bases in between. The CDR3 consists of 16 residues. Germline CDR1 reads LGHDT; CDR2 reads YNNKEL (reference sequence). CDR3 sequence reads: CASSQPAGQTTGELFF. DNA for the CDR3: TGTGCCAGCAGCCAACCGGCGGGACAAACCACCGGGGAGCTGTTTTTT.

The CDR3 region has the DNA TGTGCCACCAGTGATTTGGCAATAGCGGGGGGCCCCGAGGGCCTAGAGACCCAGTACTTC. Translation gives CATSDLAIAGGPEGLETQYF. The chain uses TRBV24-1 and TRBJ2-5; TRBD2 agrees at 10 bases. From germline, CDR1 is KGHDR and CDR2 SFDVKD. This CDR3 region has 20 residues. V gave up 0 bases and J gave up 4 bases; unmatched junction bases: 16.

In the case of this clonotype: An end of the junction differs from the germline gene, which may be a read error. The chain links TRBV29-1 to TRBJ2-1, with 8 bases lining up with TRBD2. Germline CDR1 and CDR2: SQVTM and ANQGSEA. The CDR3 has 14 residues. CDR3 in amino acids: CSVSRTSSNNEQFF. The CDR3 nucleotides read TGCAGCGTTTCTAGGACTAGCTCCAACAATGAGCAGTTCTTC.

This clonotype was seen only a few times. The rearrangement links TRBV5-1 to TRBJ2-5; 10 positions match TRBD2. The CDR3 loop spans 19 amino acids. The germline V gene encodes CDR1 SGHRS and CDR2 YFSETQ. V lost 0 bases and J lost 5; bases outside the gene matches: 16. This CDR3 reads CASSLASAGGPLPMETQYF. Here the CDR3 DNA reads TGCGCCAGCAGCTTGGCCTCAGCGGGGGGGCCTCTTCCCATGGAGACCCAGTACTTC.

This clonotype came up a few times. The V gene is TRBV12-3 or TRBV12-4, the J gene TRBJ1-2; D is unresolved. The CDR3 extends over 16 amino acids. Trimming removed 3 bases at V and 10 bases at J, with 24 bases between. CDR3 coding DNA: TGTGCCAGCAGTTTCTGGCAACCCATTGAGCCTGATGTCTACACCTTC. Translated, it gives CASSFWQPIEPDVYTF.

This clonotype is medium-sized by share. The chain joins TRBV7-2 to TRBJ2-5; D remains unclear. The CDR3 has 16 amino acids. V lost 2 bases to trimming and J lost 4 bases, with 17 bases between them. From germline, CDR1 is SGHTA and CDR2 FQGNSA. CDR3 in DNA: TGTGCCAGCAGCTTATGGGATACTGGCCCCCTAGAGACCCAGTACTTC. It yields the protein CASSLWDTGPLETQYF.

This clonotype has more than one count but fewer than ten. This chain connects TRBV11-2 to TRBJ2-1, with 7 bases that match TRBD2. V shed 3 bases and J 9 bases; nucleotides not matched to a gene: 8. CDR3 length: 14 residues. Germline CDR1 is SGHAT and CDR2 is FQNNGV. The CDR3 is CASSFPAIAGEQFF. The CDR3 region has the DNA TGTGCCAGCAGCTTTCCCGCCATAGCGGGTGAGCAGTTCTTC.

This clonotype was observed a handful of times. J is TRBJ2-3 and V is TRBV9, with D possibly being TRBD1 or TRBD2 (5 bases each). The V end lost 4 bases, the J end lost 2 bases, and 20 bases lay between the germline ends. The CDR3 spans 17 residues. Germline-derived CDR1 and CDR2 are SGDLS and YYNGEE. CDR3 region: CASSLPPGTAVTDTQYF. The DNA of the CDR3 is TGTGCCAGCAGCCTCCCCCCCGGGACCGCCGTCACAGATACGCAGTATTTT.

The V gene is TRBV7-2, the J gene TRBJ1-6; a possible D gene is TRBD1 (5 bases). V lost 5 bases and J lost 11, with 10 bases in between. The germline V gene has CDR1 SGHTA and CDR2 FQGNSA. This CDR3 has 12 residues. The CDR3 here is CASSVQGPPLHF. CDR3 nucleotides: TGTGCCAGCAGCGTGCAGGGACCACCCCTCCACTTT.